This record covers a single TCR beta chain. Its antigen is undetermined. The data derive from a study of human T cells and chemical hapten exposure. At the level of the study: Mainly, slight library volume differences in the pool made TCR yields vary. General study results and limits: Those TCRs sitting above 1 in 1000 frequency stayed the same with DPC sensitization.

Described time point: healthy volunteer bleed at 2 weeks. Whole blood, unfractionated, served as the material for total RNA extraction. As the library was built, unique molecular identifiers were attached to individual cDNA molecules. Original processing notes: Individual samples carried between roughly 23,224 and 690,600 TCRs, with 85,000 to 100,000 as the median. TCRdb ran MiXCR on the RACE reads and lists one entry per CDR3 protein. None of the V and J calls come from the authors' own analysis; TCRdb made them. Among 100,000 to 150,000 distinct CDR3 sequences, approximately 9% were seen once, and the ten largest hold roughly 1.6%. This receptor was taken from a male donor in good health. Some clones in this sample may be carry-over from other donors' samples. The sample comprised whole blood.

The CDR3 sequence is CASSPPTALNTEAFF. Written as DNA, the CDR3 is TGTGCCAGCAGTCCTCCGACAGCTTTGAACACTGAAGCTTTCTTT. The chain carries TRBV12-3 or TRBV12-4 and TRBJ1-1; possible D gene TRBD1, 5 bases. CDR3 length: 15 amino acids. V was trimmed by 5 bases and J by 0 bases, leaving 13 bases between them.